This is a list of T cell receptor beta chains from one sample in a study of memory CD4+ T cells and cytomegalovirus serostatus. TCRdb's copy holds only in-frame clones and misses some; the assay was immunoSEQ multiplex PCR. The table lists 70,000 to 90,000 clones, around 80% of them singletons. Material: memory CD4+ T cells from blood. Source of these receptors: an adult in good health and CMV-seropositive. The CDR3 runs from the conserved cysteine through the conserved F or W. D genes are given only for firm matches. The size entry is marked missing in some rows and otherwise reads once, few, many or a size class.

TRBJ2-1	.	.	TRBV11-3	TGTGCCAGCGGGAAAGACCGAGGCAATGAGCAGTTCTTC	CASGKDRGNEQFF
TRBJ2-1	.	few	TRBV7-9	TGTGCCAGCAGCTTCCCGTACAATGAGCAGTTCTTC	CASSFPYNEQFF
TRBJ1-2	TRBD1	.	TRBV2	TGTGCCAGCAGTGAATGGGGACAGATGGGCTACACCTTC	CASSEWGQMGYTF
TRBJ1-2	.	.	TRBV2	TGTGCCAGCAGTACCCTCTCGAGCTACACCTTC	CASSTLSSYTF
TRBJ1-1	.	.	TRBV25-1	TGTGCCAGCAGTGTTGCCGCGAACACTGAAGCTTTCTTT	CASSVAANTEAFF
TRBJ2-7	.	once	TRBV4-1	TGCGCCAGCAGCCAAGCCTCGCACGGCCCCTACGAGCAGTACTTC	CASSQASHGPYEQYF
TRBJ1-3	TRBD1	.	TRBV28	TGTGCCAGCAGCCTACAGGGGAACACCATATATTTT	CASSLQGNTIYF
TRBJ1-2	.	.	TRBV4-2	TGTGCCAGCAGCCAAGGGTCGGGGAGCCGCTATGGCTACACCTTC	CASSQGSGSRYGYTF
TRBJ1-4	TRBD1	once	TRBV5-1	TGCGCCAGCAGCCCCGGGACAGCCAATGAAAAACTGTTTTTT	CASSPGTANEKLFF
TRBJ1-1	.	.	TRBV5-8	TGTGCCAGCAGTTGGATAACTGAAGCTTTCTTT	CASSWITEAFF
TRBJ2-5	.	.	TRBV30	TGTGCCTGGAGTGTCGGCCTAGCGTCCGAGACCCAGTACTTC	CAWSVGLASETQYF
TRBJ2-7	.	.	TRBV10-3	TGTGCCATCAGTGAGTCTATGGATGGGGGTGGCGAGCAGTACTTC	CAISESMDGGGEQYF
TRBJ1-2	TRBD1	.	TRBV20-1	TGCAGTGCTAGACGGGACAGGGTCTCCCAATTC	CSARRDRVSQF
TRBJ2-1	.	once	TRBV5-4	TGTGCCAGCAGCACGAAGGGGATGGGATCCTACAATGAGCAGTTCTTC	CASSTKGMGSYNEQFF
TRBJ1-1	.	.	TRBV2	TGTGCCAGCAGTTGGGGACGGAACACTGAAGCTTTCTTT	CASSWGRNTEAFF
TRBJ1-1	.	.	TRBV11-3	TGTGCCAGCAGCCGAGGGTGGGACACTGAAGCTTTCTTT	CASSRGWDTEAFF
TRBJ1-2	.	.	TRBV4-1	TGCGCCAGCAGCCCTCCCGCGGGACTCTATGGCTACACCTTC	CASSPPAGLYGYTF
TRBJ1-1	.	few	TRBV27	TGTGCCAGCAGTAGACCCCACGAAGGAGCTTTCTTT	CASSRPHEGAFF
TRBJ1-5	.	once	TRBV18	TGTGCCAGCTCACCGGGCAGAGATCAGCCCCAGCATTTT	CASSPGRDQPQHF
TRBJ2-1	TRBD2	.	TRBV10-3	TGTGCCATCAGTGAGGGAGGAGGGACTAGCGGAGTCAATGAGCAGTTCTTC	CAISEGGGTSGVNEQFF
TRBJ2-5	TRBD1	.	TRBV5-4	TGTGCCAGCAGGCCAGGACAGGGGTTCCAAGAGACCCAGTACTTC	CASRPGQGFQETQYF
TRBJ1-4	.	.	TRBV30	TGTGCCTGGAGTATCGTCAGGGGAAAAAATGAAAAACTGTTTTTT	CAWSIVRGKNEKLFF
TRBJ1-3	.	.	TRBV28	TGTGCCAGCACCTTATCAGGGGGAAACACCATATATTTT	CASTLSGGNTIYF
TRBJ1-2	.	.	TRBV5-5	TGTGCCAGCCGGGGGGGCCCCTATGGCTACACCTTC	CASRGGPYGYTF
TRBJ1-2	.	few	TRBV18	TGTGCCAGCTCACCAAATGGGGACGGAATTTCCGGGGGCTACACCTTC	CASSPNGDGISGGYTF
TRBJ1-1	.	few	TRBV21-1	TGTGCCAGCAGCAAGCCCAGAAACACTGAAGCTTTCTTT	CASSKPRNTEAFF
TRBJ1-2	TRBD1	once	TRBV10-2	TGCGCCAGCGGGACAGTCCAAGGCTACACCTTC	CASGTVQGYTF
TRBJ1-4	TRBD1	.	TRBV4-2	TGTGCCAGCAGCCAAGACGAATCTGGGACAGGGGTTGAAAAACTGTTTTTT	CASSQDESGTGVEKLFF
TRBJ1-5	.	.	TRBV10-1	TGCGCCAGCAGAAGGGGTGCCTCCTTCGAGCCCCAGCATTTT	CASRRGASFEPQHF
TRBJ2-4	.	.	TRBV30	TGTGCCTGGGCCCCGGGCAGGAGGGATGGTTGGGTAGCCAAAAACATTCAGTACTTC	CAWAPGRRDGWVAKNIQYF
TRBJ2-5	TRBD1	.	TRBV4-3	TGCGCCAGCAGCCAAGTGATTGGGGACAGGGGGGAGACCCAGTACTTC	CASSQVIGDRGETQYF
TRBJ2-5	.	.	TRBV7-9	TGTGCCAGCAGCTTAGCCCTCGCGGGGGAGACCCAGTACTTC	CASSLALAGETQYF
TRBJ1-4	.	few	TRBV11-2	TGTGCCAGCAGCCCAAGCGGGTTTTATGAAAAACTGTTTTTT	CASSPSGFYEKLFF
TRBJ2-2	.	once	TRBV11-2	TGTGCCAGCAGCCTTAGCGTGAACACCGGGGAGCTGTTTTTT	CASSLSVNTGELFF
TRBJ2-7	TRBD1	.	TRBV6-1	TGTGCCAGCAGTGATACGACAGGGGTTATAACCTACGAGCAGTACTTC	CASSDTTGVITYEQYF
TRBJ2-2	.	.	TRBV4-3	TGCGCCAGCAGCCAAGTTATTAGCTACGGCGGGGAGCTGTTTTTT	CASSQVISYGGELFF
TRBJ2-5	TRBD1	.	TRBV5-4	TGTGCCAGCAGCTTGCAGGGGGCCATAGAGACCCAGTACTTC	CASSLQGAIETQYF
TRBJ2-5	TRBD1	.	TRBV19	TGTGCCAGTAGTACCGGACAGGCAGAGACCCAGTACTTC	CASSTGQAETQYF
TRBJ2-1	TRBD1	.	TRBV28	TGTGCCAGCAGTTTATCCCCGGGACAGGAATTCTTC	CASSLSPGQEFF
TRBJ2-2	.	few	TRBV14	TGTGCCAGCAGCGTACAGTTCGCGAACACCGGGGAGCTGTTTTTT	CASSVQFANTGELFF
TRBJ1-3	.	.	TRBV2	TGTGCCAGCAGTCTCCGGGACCGCCGGGACACCATATATTTT	CASSLRDRRDTIYF
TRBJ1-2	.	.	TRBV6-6	TGTGCCAGCAGTTCCGGGACCCGGCATCACTATGGCTACACCTTC	CASSSGTRHHYGYTF